The 15 T cell receptor beta chains reported below all come from one sample, sequenced in a study of blood T cell repertoires in COVID-19. TCRdb's copy holds only in-frame clones and misses some; the assay was immunoSEQ multiplex PCR. Of more than 250,000 clones listed, more than 75% are singletons. Input material: PBMCs or T cells enriched from blood (not recorded which). These TCRs come from a woman aged 18-30 years who had recovered from COVID-19.

The chain links TRBV5-5 to TRBJ1-4, with 7 bases lining up with TRBD1. The CDR3 contains 15 residues. Germline V gene lookup returns CDR1 SGHKS and CDR2 YYEKEE (reference sequence). The J segment lost 10 bases and the V segment lost 1 base, leaving 10 bases of the junction unmatched. The CDR3 nucleotides are TGTGCCAGCAGCTTGAGGGACAGTAGTACGGGAAAACTGTTTTTT. This codes for CASSLRDSSTGKLFF.

This clone was seen more than once but under ten times. J is TRBJ1-5 and V is TRBV2, with D possibly TRBD1 on 5 matching bases. CDR3 size: 15 residues. Germline assignment: CDR1 SNHLY and CDR2 FYNNEI. V was trimmed by 5 bases and J by 1 base, leaving 12 bases between them. CDR3 DNA: TGTGCCAGCAGTAGAGACAGTGGGAGCAATCAGCCCCAGCATTTT. Its translation: CASSRDSGSNQPQHF.

The rearrangement links TRBV27 to TRBJ2-2; 7 nucleotides align to TRBD2. Looked up from germline, CDR1 is MNHEY and CDR2 is SMNVEV (reference sequence). The CDR3 has 14 amino acids. V shed 5 bases, J shed 5 bases, and the junction held 5 bases outside the gene matches. CDR3 region: CASSAGGGTGELFF. The CDR3 DNA reads as TGTGCCAGCAGTGCCGGGGGAGGGACCGGGGAGCTGTTTTTT.

V and J are TRBV19 and TRBJ2-3; D is unclear. Germline CDR1 is LNHDA and CDR2 is SQIVND (reference sequence). The CDR3 loop spans 13 amino acids. V was pared by 3 bases and J by 6 bases, with 10 bases between. In DNA, the CDR3 is TGTGCCAGTAGTATTACCCTAAGCGATACGCAGTATTTT. Translated, it gives CASSITLSDTQYF.

The chain couples TRBV2 to TRBJ1-1, with D uncertain. The ends were cut back, 6 bases at V and 1 base at J, with 15 bases in the middle. The V gene's germline CDR1 is SNHLY and CDR2 FYNNEI. The CDR3 runs 15 residues. The CDR3 region is CASSPLTSGNTEAFF. CDR3 DNA: TGTGCCAGCAGCCCGCTGACTTCGGGGAACACTGAAGCTTTCTTT.

The rearrangement uses TRBV6-4 and TRBJ2-5, with TRBD1 as a possible D gene (5 bases). The CDR3 is 19 amino acids. Germline loops: CDR1 MRHNA, CDR2 SNTAGT. Trimming pared 0 bases from V and 0 bases from J, leaving 20 bases between. The CDR3 protein is CASSDSSRWCRVNQETQYF. CDR3 coding DNA: TGTGCCAGCAGTGACTCGAGTCGATGGTGCAGGGTAAACCAAGAGACCCAGTACTTC.

CDR3 loop: CASSPMGQGLEKLFF. CDR3 DNA: TGTGCCAGTAGTCCAATGGGACAGGGTCTCGAAAAACTGTTTTTT. This sequence joins TRBV19 and TRBJ1-4, with 9 bases aligning to TRBD1. CDR3 length: 15 amino acids. CDR1 is LNHDA, CDR2 SQIVND, per germline (reference sequence). The V gene end was trimmed by 5 bases and the J gene end by 8 bases; junction bases not matched to a gene: 9.

This sequence joins TRBV29-1 and TRBJ2-1, with 9 bases identical to TRBD2. The CDR3 runs to 16 residues. After removal of 2 bases from V and 6 bases from J, the junction contained 11 bases not matched to a gene. Germline values: CDR1 SQVTM, CDR2 ANQGSEA. CDR3: CSVESRFSGSSNEQFF. The CDR3 DNA follows: TGCAGCGTTGAATCCCGTTTTAGCGGGAGCAGCAATGAGCAGTTCTTC.

The rearrangement joins TRBV9 to TRBJ2-3; TRBD1 might be the D (6 bases). The germline V gene has CDR1 SGDLS and CDR2 YYNGEE. Between the trimmed V and J ends, which lost 4 bases and 0 bases, there was a span of 12 bases. The CDR3 sequence is 15 residues long. The CDR3 reads CASSPPDSSTDTQYF. DNA for the CDR3: TGTGCCAGCAGCCCCCCGGACAGTAGCACAGATACGCAGTATTTT.

This chain links TRBV9 with TRBJ1-4, with D maybe TRBD1 (6 bases). The CDR3 length is 17 residues. Trimming removed 3 bases at V and 4 bases at J, with 19 bases between. Germline-derived CDR1 and CDR2 are SGDLS and YYNGEE. CDR3 protein: CASSGTGTGGVNEKLFF. The CDR3 DNA sequence: TGTGCCAGCAGCGGAACAGGGACGGGCGGAGTTAATGAAAAACTGTTTTTT.

The chain links TRBV5-6 to TRBJ1-5; a weak D match, TRBD1 (5 bases). This CDR3 region has 17 residues. In germline, CDR1 is SGHDT, CDR2 YYEEEE. V gave up 0 bases and J gave up 1 base, with 14 bases separating them. CDR3 bases: TGTGCCAGCAGCTTGGAAGGGGAAGTAGAGAGCAATCAGCCCCAGCATTTT. Protein product: CASSLEGEVESNQPQHF. Looking up the rest from reference TRBV5-6 and TRBJ1-5 gives the full variable domain: DAGVTQSPTHLIKTRGQQVTLRCSPKSGHDTVSWYQQALGQGPQFIFQYYEEEERQRGNFPDRFSGHQFPNYSSELNVNALLLGDSALYLCASSLEGEVESNQPQHFGDGTRLSIL.

This clone was detected a few times. This chain links TRBV28 with TRBJ1-5; 8 bases match TRBD1. Trimming cost V 2 bases and J 5 bases; bases outside gene matches: 5. The CDR3 sequence is 15 residues long. Germline V lookup: CDR1 MDHEN, CDR2 SYDVKM. The CDR3 loop is CASSLGGQGDQPQHF. The CDR3 bases are TGTGCCAGCAGTTTAGGAGGACAGGGTGATCAGCCCCAGCATTTT.

The chain employs TRBV2 and TRBJ1-6; 10 nucleotides line up with TRBD1. There are 15 residues in the CDR3. V shed 5 bases and J 4 bases; nucleotides not matched to a gene: 2. The germline CDR1 and CDR2 sequences are SNHLY and FYNNEI. CDR3 sequence: CASSTGQGYNSPLHF. CDR3 nucleotide sequence: TGTGCCAGCAGTACGGGACAGGGGTATAATTCACCCCTCCACTTT.

The V and J genes are TRBV6-6 and TRBJ1-2, with no clear D. Germline CDR1 and CDR2: MNHNY and SVGAGI (reference sequence). The CDR3 has 11 residues. V was shortened by 8 bases and J by 4 bases, with 8 bases between the two germline ends. DNA of the CDR3: TGTGCCAGCTTTGCTAGCTATGGCTACACCTTC. As protein: CASFASYGYTF.

This clone showed up just a few times. This chain uses TRBV7-7 with TRBJ2-1; TRBD2 aligns across 14 bases. Germline CDR1 reads SSHAT; CDR2 reads FNYEAQ (reference sequence). Trimming cost V 0 bases and J 6 bases; bases outside gene matches: 1. CDR3 length: 16 residues. CDR3 amino acids: CASSLAGTSGSNEQFF. CDR3 nucleotides: TGTGCCAGCAGCTTAGCAGGGACTAGCGGGAGCAATGAGCAGTTCTTC. The full variable domain, with the rest looked up from reference TRBV7-7 and TRBJ2-1, is GAGVSQSPRYKVTKRGQDVTLRCDPISSHATLYWYQQALGQGPEFLTYFNYEAQPDKSGLPSDRFSAERPEGSISTLTIQRTEQRDSAMYRCASSLAGTSGSNEQFFGPGTRLTVL.